The 20 T cell receptor beta chains below come from one sample, sequenced in a study of control samples from healthy donors and cancer patients. Method: immunoSEQ multiplex PCR; TCRdb's copy keeps in-frame clones and lacks some. The sample includes more than 50,000 clones, 90% of them seen just once. The source material was PBMCs. These receptor sequences come from a woman in her 50s with colorectal cancer.

DNA for the CDR3: TGTGCCAGCAGCGTAACCGGTGGTGAAGCTTTCTTT. Translation: CASSVTGGEAFF. The J gene is TRBJ1-1, the V gene TRBV9; D call uncertain. The CDR3 runs to 12 residues. Germline CDR1 SGDLS, CDR2 YYNGEE. V was clipped by 1 base and J by 7 bases, with 8 bases between them.

This chain uses TRBV3-1 (or the pseudogene TRBV3-2) with TRBJ1-1; D is ambiguous. This CDR3 contains 12 residues. Trimming pared 1 base from V and 9 bases from J, leaving 9 bases between. From germline, CDR1 is LGHDT and CDR2 YNNKEL (reference sequence). The CDR3 DNA reads TGTGCCAGCAGCCAAGGGCCAGACCAAGCTTTCTTT. Its protein is CASSQGPDQAFF.

This clone has only a few counts. The genes are TRBV5-1 and TRBJ2-1; D not resolved. Trimming left V 0 bases short and J 10 bases short, with 11 bases between. Germline CDR1 reads SGHRS; CDR2 reads YFSETQ. This CDR3 comprises 13 residues. CDR3: CASSLGRTQEQFF. CDR3 nucleotides: TGCGCCAGCAGCTTGGGTAGGACCCAAGAGCAGTTCTTC.

A few counts support this clone. The chain joins TRBV5-4 to TRBJ1-5; D call uncertain. Germline assignment: CDR1 SGHNT and CDR2 YYREEE (reference sequence). This CDR3 contains 16 residues. Trimming shortened V by 5 bases and J by 3 bases, and 18 bases separated the two germline ends. CDR3 in amino acids: CASRTSTGPNNQPQHF. The CDR3 bases are TGTGCCAGCAGGACCTCAACCGGACCGAACAATCAGCCCCAGCATTTT.

This sequence joins TRBV7-6 and TRBJ1-2; D gene uncertain. This CDR3 has 16 residues. Trimming stripped 5 bases from V and 0 bases from J, with 16 bases between. From germline, CDR1 is SGHVS and CDR2 FNYEAQ. The CDR3 reads CASSPRIVGANYGYTF. The CDR3 region has the DNA TGTGCCAGCAGCCCGAGGATCGTCGGAGCTAACTATGGCTACACCTTC.

CDR3 sequence: CASSSGTGRFAEAFF. The CDR3 DNA is TGTGCCAGCAGTTCTGGGACAGGGAGGTTCGCTGAAGCTTTCTTT. The chain links TRBV27 to TRBJ1-1; TRBD1 matches at 9 bases. From germline, CDR1 is MNHEY and CDR2 SMNVEV (reference sequence). The V and J ends lost 4 bases and 6 bases, in that order; junction bases with no gene match: 9. CDR3 length equals 15 residues.

V and J are TRBV6-5 and TRBJ2-1; no reliable D call. There are 12 residues in the CDR3. V shed 5 bases and J shed 8 bases, with 10 bases lying between them. CDR1 MNHEY and CDR2 SVGAGI come from the germline V gene. In nucleotides, the CDR3 is TGTGCCAGCAGTACTCATGACCATGAGCAGTTCTTC. This codes for CASSTHDHEQFF.

The chain employs TRBV5-1 and TRBJ2-3, with 13 bases lining up with TRBD2. The CDR3 is 14 residues long. The ends lost 5 bases at V and 5 bases at J; junction bases unmatched: 2. In germline, CDR1 is SGHRS, CDR2 YFSETQ. CDR3 DNA: TGCGCCAGCAGGACTAGCGGGAGGTTAGATACGCAGTATTTT. Translation: CASRTSGRLDTQYF. Full variable domain (remainder filled in from reference TRBV5-1 and TRBJ2-3): KAGVTQTPRYLIKTRGQQVTLSCSPISGHRSVSWYQQTPGQGLQFLFEYFSETQRNKGNFPGRFSGRQFSNSRSEMNVSTLELGDSALYLCASRTSGRLDTQYFGPGTRLTVL.

This clone has a handful of counts. The gene calls are TRBV25-1 and TRBJ2-5; no clear D gene. V was cut by 3 bases and J by 3 bases, with 8 bases left in between. CDR1 and CDR2 from the germline V gene are MGHDK and SYGVNS. The CDR3 consists of 13 residues. This CDR3 reads CASSDYREETQYF. For the CDR3, the DNA is TGTGCCAGCAGTGATTATCGGGAAGAGACCCAGTACTTC. The variable domain in full, completed from reference TRBV25-1 and TRBJ2-5, reads EADIYQTPRYLVIGTGKKITLECSQTMGHDKMYWYQQDPGMELHLIHYSYGVNSTEKGDLSSESTVSRIRTEHFPLTLESARPSHTSQYLCASSDYREETQYFGPGTRLLVL.

The CDR3 bases are TGTGCCAGCAGTCAACTGCAGGGGCACGAGCAGTACTTC. Protein: CASSQLQGHEQYF. The V call is TRBV12-3 or TRBV12-4, the J call TRBJ2-7, with D possibly TRBD1 on 6 matching bases. V was clipped by 5 bases and J by 5 bases, with 13 bases between them. The CDR3 totals 13 residues.

The CDR3 nucleotides read TGTGCCAGCAGCCAAGATTGGACTAGCGGGAGCTACGAGCAGTACTTC. As protein: CASSQDWTSGSYEQYF. J is TRBJ2-7 and V is TRBV14; TRBD2 aligns across 13 bases. V was clipped by 0 bases and J by 3 bases; unmatched bases: 2. The CDR3 has 16 amino acids. Germline CDR1 SGHDN, CDR2 FVKESK. The complete variable domain, with remaining parts taken from reference TRBV14 and TRBJ2-7, reads EAGVTQFPSHSVIEKGQTVTLRCDPISGHDNLYWYRRVMGKEIKFLLHFVKESKQDESGMPNNRFLAERTGGTYSTLKVQPAELEDSGVYFCASSQDWTSGSYEQYFGPGTRLTVT.

The V and J genes are TRBV5-1 and TRBJ2-2; D unresolved. V was pared by 4 bases and J by 3 bases, with 10 bases between. This CDR3 is built from 14 residues. Germline V gives CDR1 SGHRS, CDR2 YFSETQ. The CDR3 bases are TGCGCCAGCAGCCTAGGATCTTACACCGGGGAGCTGTTTTTT. It is translated as CASSLGSYTGELFF.

This clone has just a few counts. This chain uses TRBV6-1 with TRBJ1-5; D gene uncertain. Germline V gene sequence: CDR1 MNHNS, CDR2 SASEGT. The CDR3 runs to 12 residues. Trimming pared 3 bases from V and 4 bases from J, leaving 4 bases between. The CDR3 protein is CASSELNQPQHF. The DNA for the CDR3 is TGTGCCAGCAGTGAGTTAAATCAGCCCCAGCATTTT.

The chain links TRBV24-1 to TRBJ1-3, with 10 bases identical to TRBD1. This CDR3 region has 15 residues. Germline CDR1 reads KGHDR; CDR2 reads SFDVKD. Losses at the gene ends were 3 bases for V and 2 bases for J; bases not matched to a gene: 0. In nucleotides, the CDR3 is TGTGCCACCAGTGATGGGACAGGGGCTGGAAACACCATATATTTT. Protein sequence: CATSDGTGAGNTIYF.

This chain's CDR3 is CAWTARGTGGSTSEKLFF. CDR3 DNA: TGTGCCTGGACCGCCCGGGGGACAGGGGGCAGTACGAGTGAAAAACTGTTTTTT. V usage is TRBV30 and J usage is TRBJ1-4, with 12 bases fitting TRBD1. With 4 bases clipped from V and 7 bases from J, the junction kept 16 bases outside the gene matches. Germline V gene lookup returns CDR1 GTSNPN and CDR2 SVGIG (reference sequence). CDR3 length equals 18 residues. The full variable domain, in which reference TRBV30 and TRBJ1-4 provide the parts outside the CDR3, is SQTIHQWPATLVQPVGSPLSLECTVEGTSNPNLYWYRQAAGRGLQLLFYSVGIGQISSEVPQNLSASRPQDRQFILSSKKLLLSDSGFYLCAWTARGTGGSTSEKLFFGSGTQLSVL.

V usage is TRBV2 and J usage is TRBJ1-4, with D hard to call. The length of the CDR3 is 12 residues. The germline V gene has CDR1 SNHLY and CDR2 FYNNEI. V lost 1 base, J lost 10 bases, and 7 bases lay in between. CDR3 amino acids: CASSEEAGKLFF. The CDR3 region has the DNA TGTGCCAGCAGTGAAGAGGCGGGAAAACTGTTTTTT. The variable domain in full, completed from reference TRBV2 and TRBJ1-4, reads EPEVTQTPSHQVTQMGQEVILRCVPISNHLYFYWYRQILGQKVEFLVSFYNNEISEKSEIFDDQFSVERPDGSNFTLKIRSTKLEDSAMYFCASSEEAGKLFFGSGTQLSVL.

The V gene is TRBV6-5, the J gene TRBJ1-2; perhaps TRBD1 as D (6 bases). V lost 6 bases, J lost 3 bases, and 11 bases lay in between. From germline, CDR1 is MNHEY and CDR2 SVGAGI. CDR3 length equals 13 residues. The CDR3 DNA sequence: TGTGCCAGCAGAGCGACAGGAGACTATGGCTACACCTTC. It specifies CASRATGDYGYTF.

The chain recombines TRBV27 with TRBJ1-4, with unresolved D. CDR3 length equals 14 residues. Between the trimmed V and J ends, which lost 5 bases and 7 bases, there was a span of 14 bases. Germline CDR1 is MNHEY and CDR2 is SMNVEV (reference sequence). The CDR3 here is CASSNRGGGEKLFF. Here the CDR3 DNA reads TGTGCCAGCAGTAATCGCGGTGGAGGTGAAAAACTGTTTTTT.

The chain's CDR3 is CASSSTAGAGEAFF. DNA for the CDR3: TGCGCCAGCAGCTCGACAGCGGGGGCGGGTGAAGCTTTCTTT. The gene calls are TRBV5-1 and TRBJ1-1; the D gene is possibly TRBD1 (6 bases). This CDR3 spans 14 amino acids. Germline V gives CDR1 SGHRS, CDR2 YFSETQ. Trimming took off 3 bases at V and 7 bases at J, with 16 bases between the two ends.

The chain links TRBV9 to TRBJ2-7, with D hard to call. Deletions cut 4 bases from V and 5 bases from J, with 10 bases between. The CDR3 spans 12 residues. Per germline, CDR1 SGDLS and CDR2 YYNGEE. This CDR3 is CASSIGQNEQYF. The CDR3 DNA sequence: TGTGCCAGCAGCATCGGCCAGAACGAGCAGTACTTC.